This TCR beta chain was recorded in a study of blood T cell repertoires in COVID-19. The CDR3 is made up of 17 amino acids. CDR1 SGHVS and CDR2 FNYEAQ come from the germline V gene. V lost 6 bases, J lost 1 base, and 11 bases stayed unmatched. TCRdb's table, derived via immunoSEQ multiplex PCR, lists solely in-frame clones and lacks some. The table records roughly 110,000 clones, about 90% of them present only once. This receptor was identified in a woman in her thirties with acute or convalescent COVID-19. This chain links TRBV7-6 with TRBJ1-4, with 7 bases that match TRBD1. The sequenced sample consisted of peripheral blood. CDR3 coding DNA: TGTGCCAGCAGAGATTGTGAGCAGGGGGGAACTAATGAAAAACTGTTTTTT. Amino acid sequence: CASRDCEQGGTNEKLFF.